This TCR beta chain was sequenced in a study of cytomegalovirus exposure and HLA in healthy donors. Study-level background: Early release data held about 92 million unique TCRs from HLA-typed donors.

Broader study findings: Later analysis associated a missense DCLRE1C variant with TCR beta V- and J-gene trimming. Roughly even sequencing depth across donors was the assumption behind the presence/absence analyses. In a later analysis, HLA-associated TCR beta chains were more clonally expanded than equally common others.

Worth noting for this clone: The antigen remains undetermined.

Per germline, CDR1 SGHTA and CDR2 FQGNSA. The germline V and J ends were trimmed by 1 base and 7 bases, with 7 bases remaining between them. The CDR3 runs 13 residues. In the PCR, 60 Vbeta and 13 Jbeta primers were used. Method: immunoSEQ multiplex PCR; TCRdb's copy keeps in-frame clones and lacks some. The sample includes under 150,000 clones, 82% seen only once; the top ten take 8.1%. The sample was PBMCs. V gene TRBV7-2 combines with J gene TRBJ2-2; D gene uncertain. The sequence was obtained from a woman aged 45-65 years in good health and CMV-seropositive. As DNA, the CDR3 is TGTGCCAGCAGCTTAGGTCCCGTCGGGGAGCTGTTTTTT. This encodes CASSLGPVGELFF.